This T cell receptor beta chain comes out of a study of multiple sclerosis patients with progressive multifocal leukoencephalopathy. Points from the study as a whole: At PML onset, no shared TRBV or TRBJ gene usage was seen.

CDR1 is KGHSH, CDR2 LQKENI, per germline. CDR3 length equals 15 residues. V lost 2 bases to trimming and J lost 2 bases, with 12 bases between them. This was a survey-level run. Here immunoSEQ multiplex PCR was the method, and the copy in TCRdb shows in-frame clones only, minus some. The table has roughly 29,000 clones, around 90% seen once; the top ten hold approximately 1.2%. The time point is: approximately 11 months of natalizumab therapy. Longitudinal control samples came from natalizumab-treated multiple sclerosis patients without PML. T1 marks 6 months and T2 marks 12 months of natalizumab therapy. Regarding this clone: What it binds is not known.

Sequenced here: PBMCs, sampled from a patient treated with natalizumab. The clonotype originates from a human donor with multiple sclerosis. The V gene is TRBV18, the J gene TRBJ1-2, with D maybe TRBD1 (6 bases). CDR3 in DNA: TGTGCCAGCTCACCATCCGCGGGGGCGAACTATGGCTACACCTTC. Translation gives CASSPSAGANYGYTF.